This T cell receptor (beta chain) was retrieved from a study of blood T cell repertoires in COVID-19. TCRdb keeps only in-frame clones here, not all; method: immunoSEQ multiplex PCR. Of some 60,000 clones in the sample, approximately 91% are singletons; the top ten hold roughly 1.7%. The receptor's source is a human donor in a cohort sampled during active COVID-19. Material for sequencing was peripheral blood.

For the CDR3, the DNA is TGTGCCATCACTGGGACTAGCGGGAGCGAGCAGTTCTTC. It codes for CAITGTSGSEQFF. The chain carries TRBV10-3 and TRBJ2-1; TRBD2 matches at 14 bases. CDR1 is ENHRY and CDR2 is SYGVKD in the germline V gene. This CDR3 contains 13 residues. The V and J ends lost 7 bases and 10 bases, in that order; junction bases with no gene match: 3.